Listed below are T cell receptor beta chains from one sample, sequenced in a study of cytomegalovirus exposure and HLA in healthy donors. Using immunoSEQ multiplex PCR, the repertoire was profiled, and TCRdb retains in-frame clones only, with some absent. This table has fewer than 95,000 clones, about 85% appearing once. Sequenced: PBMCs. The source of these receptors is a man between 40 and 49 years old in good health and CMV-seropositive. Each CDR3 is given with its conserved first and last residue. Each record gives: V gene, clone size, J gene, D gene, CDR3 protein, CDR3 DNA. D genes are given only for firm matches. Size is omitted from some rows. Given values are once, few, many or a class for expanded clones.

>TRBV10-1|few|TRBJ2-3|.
CATREPSTDTQYF
TGCGCCACCCGGGAACCTAGCACAGATACGCAGTATTTT
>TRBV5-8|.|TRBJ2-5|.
CASSLASPGQETQYF
TGTGCCAGCAGCTTGGCTAGCCCAGGCCAAGAGACCCAGTACTTC
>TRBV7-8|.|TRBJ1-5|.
CASSLVTGAARGNQPQHF
TGTGCCAGCAGCTTAGTGACAGGAGCTGCCCGGGGCAATCAGCCCCAGCATTTT
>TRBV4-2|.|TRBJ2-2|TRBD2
CAGSQEAGGPDTGELFF
TGTGCCGGCAGCCAAGAAGCGGGGGGGCCGGACACCGGGGAGCTGTTTTTT
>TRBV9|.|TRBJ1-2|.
CASSVDQGIYGYTF
TGTGCCAGCAGCGTAGATCAGGGTATCTATGGCTACACCTTC
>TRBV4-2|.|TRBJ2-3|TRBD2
CASSQDGLAGEGTDTQYF
TGTGCCAGCAGCCAAGATGGGCTAGCGGGAGAGGGCACAGATACGCAGTATTTT
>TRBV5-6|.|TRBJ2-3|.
CASSLLRTDTQYF
TGTGCCAGCAGCTTGTTGAGAACAGATACGCAGTATTTT
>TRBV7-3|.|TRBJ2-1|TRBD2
CASSPLAGGFGEQFF
TGTGCCAGCAGCCCTCTAGCGGGGGGGTTTGGTGAGCAGTTCTTC
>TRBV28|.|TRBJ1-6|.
CASSGAGAAQNSPLHF
TGTGCCAGCAGTGGGGCAGGTGCCGCCCAAAATTCCCCCCTCCACTTT
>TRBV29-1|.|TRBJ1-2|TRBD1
CSVDWGQGSGYTF
TGCAGCGTTGACTGGGGACAGGGTTCTGGCTACACCTTC
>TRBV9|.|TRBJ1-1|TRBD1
CASSAGQGRSTEAFF
TGTGCCAGCAGCGCCGGACAGGGCAGAAGCACTGAAGCTTTCTTT
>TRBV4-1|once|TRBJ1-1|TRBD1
CASSARDSKGFGAFF
TGCGCCAGCAGCGCCCGGGACAGCAAGGGGTTCGGAGCTTTCTTT
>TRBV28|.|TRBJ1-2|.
CASSLPPPRRDALVDYGYTF
TGTGCCAGCAGTTTACCCCCGCCGAGGAGGGACGCGTTAGTGGACTATGGCTACACCTTC
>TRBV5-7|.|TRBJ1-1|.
CASSPLCWLEAFF
TGTGCCAGCAGCCCGCTGTGTTGGCTTGAAGCTTTCTTT
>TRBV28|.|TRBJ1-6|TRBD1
CASSLPGGGNSPLHF
TGTGCCAGCAGTTTACCAGGGGGCGGCAATTCACCCCTCCACTTT
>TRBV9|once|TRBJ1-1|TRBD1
CASSALDRAAFF
TGTGCCAGCAGCGCTCTGGACAGGGCGGCTTTCTTT
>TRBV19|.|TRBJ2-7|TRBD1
CASTTGVGSYEQYF
TGTGCCAGTACCACAGGGGTTGGCTCCTACGAGCAGTACTTC
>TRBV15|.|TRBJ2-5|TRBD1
CATSAAGTEQETQYF
TGTGCCACCAGCGCAGCCGGGACAGAGCAAGAGACCCAGTACTTC
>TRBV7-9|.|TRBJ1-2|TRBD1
CSSSRGQADNYGYTF
TGTTCCAGCAGCAGAGGACAGGCCGATAACTATGGCTACACCTTC
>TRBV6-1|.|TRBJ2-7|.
CASSKDAGLPYEQYF
TGTGCCAGCAGTAAGGACGCAGGGCTACCCTACGAGCAGTACTTC
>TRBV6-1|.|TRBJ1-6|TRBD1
CASMLGQAYNSPLHF
TGTGCCAGCATGCTCGGACAGGCCTATAATTCACCCCTCCACTTT
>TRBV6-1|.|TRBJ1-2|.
CASSEKGRAHGYTF
TGTGCCAGCAGTGAAAAGGGCAGGGCCCATGGCTACACCTTC
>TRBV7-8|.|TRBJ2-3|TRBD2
CASSLPLGGRDATQYF
TGTGCCAGCAGCTTACCTCTGGGCGGGAGAGATGCGACGCAGTATTTT
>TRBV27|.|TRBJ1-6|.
CASSLRGFYNSPLHF
TGTGCCAGCAGTTTACGAGGGTTCTATAATTCACCCCTCCACTTT
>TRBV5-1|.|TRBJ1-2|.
CASRTGPDYGYTF
TGCGCCAGCAGAACAGGGCCAGACTATGGCTACACCTTC
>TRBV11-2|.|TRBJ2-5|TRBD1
CASSRVPTGGANSETQYF
TGTGCCAGCAGCAGAGTACCGACAGGGGGCGCCAATTCAGAGACCCAGTACTTC
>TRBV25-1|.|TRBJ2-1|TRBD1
CASSAGQGEALYNEQFF
TGTGCCAGCAGTGCCGGACAGGGTGAAGCCCTATACAATGAGCAGTTCTTC
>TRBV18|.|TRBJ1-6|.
CASSLDRKNSPLHF
TGTGCCAGCTCACTAGACAGGAAAAATTCACCCCTCCACTTT
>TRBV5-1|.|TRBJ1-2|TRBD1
CASSQTSTGGVSGYTF
TGCGCCAGCAGCCAGACTTCGACAGGGGGTGTTTCTGGCTACACCTTC
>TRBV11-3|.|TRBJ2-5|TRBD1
CASSPNQGEETQYF
TGTGCCAGCAGCCCGAATCAGGGGGAGGAGACCCAGTACTTC
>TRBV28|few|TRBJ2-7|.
CASTTYGTSSYEQYF
TGTGCCAGCACCACGTACGGGACAAGCTCTTACGAGCAGTACTTC
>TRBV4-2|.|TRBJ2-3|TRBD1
CASSQDRSTGGWDTQYF
TGTGCCAGCAGCCAAGATAGGTCGACAGGGGGGTGGGATACGCAGTATTTT
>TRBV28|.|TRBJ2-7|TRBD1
CASSLRQGRVEQYF
TGTGCCAGCAGTTTACGACAGGGAAGGGTCGAGCAGTACTTC
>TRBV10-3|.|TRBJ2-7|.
CAISAVEAYEQYF
TGTGCCATCAGTGCTGTGGAGGCATACGAGCAGTACTTC
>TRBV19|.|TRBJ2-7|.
CASKGQGHDEQYF
TGTGCCAGTAAGGGGCAGGGGCACGACGAGCAGTACTTC
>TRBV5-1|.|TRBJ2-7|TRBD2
CASRSGSGSYEQYF
TGCGCCAGCAGGTCTGGTAGCGGGAGTTACGAGCAGTACTTC
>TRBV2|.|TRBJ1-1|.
CASSVGRDRTEAFF
TGTGCCAGCAGTGTGGGCAGGGATCGCACTGAAGCTTTCTTT
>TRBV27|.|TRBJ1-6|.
CASSLSTYNSPLHF
TGTGCCAGCAGTTTAAGCACCTATAATTCACCCCTCCACTTT
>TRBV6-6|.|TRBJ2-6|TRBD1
CANGQGPSGANVLTF
TGTGCCAACGGACAGGGGCCCTCTGGGGCCAACGTCCTGACTTTC
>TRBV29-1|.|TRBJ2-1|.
CSDRTGGGTYNEQFF
TGCAGCGATCGGACAGGAGGGGGTACCTACAATGAGCAGTTCTTC
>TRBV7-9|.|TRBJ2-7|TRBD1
CASSLAQGLDEQYF
TGTGCCAGCAGCTTAGCACAGGGGCTAGACGAGCAGTACTTC
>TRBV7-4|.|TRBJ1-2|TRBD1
CASSSGQGRSLAGYTF
TGTGCCAGCAGCTCGGGACAGGGGAGGTCTTTGGCTGGCTACACCTTC
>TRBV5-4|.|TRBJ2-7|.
CASSLSGHITYEQYF
TGTGCCAGCAGCTTGAGCGGGCACATAACCTACGAGCAGTACTTC
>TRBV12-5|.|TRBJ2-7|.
CASAPAGYEQYF
TGTGCTAGTGCCCCGGCGGGGTACGAGCAGTACTTC
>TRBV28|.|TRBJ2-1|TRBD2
CASSLGGTQHNEQFF
TGTGCCAGCAGTTTGGGGGGGACCCAGCACAATGAGCAGTTCTTC
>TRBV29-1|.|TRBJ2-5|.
CSSIGGSTETQYF
TGCAGCTCTATAGGAGGAAGTACGGAGACCCAGTACTTC
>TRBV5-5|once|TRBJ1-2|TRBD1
CASSLAIRDRAYGYTF
TGTGCCAGCAGCTTGGCTATCCGGGACAGGGCCTATGGCTACACCTTC
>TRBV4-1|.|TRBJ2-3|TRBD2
CASSHGLAASDTQYF
TGCGCCAGCAGCCACGGACTAGCGGCCAGCGATACGCAGTATTTT